This T cell receptor (beta chain) was identified in a study of blood T cell repertoires in COVID-19 (dated by TCRdb to the early 2020s). Regarding the complete study: Collaborator samples came from the United States, Italy and Spain and covered acute and convalescent phases of COVID-19. The prospective study material was composed of cDNA or gDNA derived from T cells, B-cell-depleted T cells, or PBMCs. Samples were obtained from the ongoing ImmuneRACE study (first 160 participants) and from about 1,300 subjects provided by 6 global collaborators. The dataset comprised deeply sampled blood TCRbeta repertoires from subjects exposed to, actively infected with, or recovered from COVID-19. HLA class I and class II types, where available, came from metadata supplied by the sample provider rather than from assay-based typing. The repertoires were released in a freely available public database meant as a resource for research on the immune response to SARS-CoV-2. A de-identified subject ID, COVID-19 status, age in years and sex were almost always included in the sample metadata. What the study reported, not specific to this receptor: The quantity of clinical and demographic metadata differed by source and by participant and was supplied without curation.

TCRbeta CDR3 regions were amplified from genomic DNA by means of the immunoSEQ Assay, a bias-controlled multiplex PCR. Processing in the source paper ran as follows. The number of nucleated cells in each sample was estimated from the amplification of reference gene primers within the assay. To quantify the absolute abundance of each unique TCRbeta CDR3 rearrangement, sequence reads were collapsed and filtered. For each sample, productive Simpson clonality was calculated by taking the square root of Simpson's diversity index across productive rearrangements. TCRdb holds this immuneACCESS table with in-frame rearrangements only. Some clones are missing; in checked studies, unresolved V genes explain under half, and the rest has no known cause. That table gives V, J and clone size, and the DNA gave D and trimming. The sample table shows 180,000 or so clones, and 80% to 90% are seen once. Over 2% of the sample lies in the top ten.

Of note for this clone: Its antigen is still unknown. No much larger clone is present one base from it, and per-base qualities are unavailable.

Enrolling through a virtual design, the prospective study's participants ranged in age from roughly 18 to 90 years and lived across about two dozen United States geographic areas. In the prospective study, participants were assigned to cohorts based on the clinical history participants reported in a screening survey and a study questionnaire. In the prospective study, mobile phlebotomists collected whole blood, serum and a nasopharyngeal or oropharyngeal swab from each participant. Prospective study participants could optionally give additional blood draws and questionnaires over an approximately two-month period. Before DNA extraction, blood samples from the prospective study were shipped at room temperature or frozen. The receptor was isolated from a woman between 40 and 50 years old with acute COVID-19. Sequenced material: PBMCs or T cells enriched from blood (not recorded which).

The bases read TGTGCCAGCAGCCAGCTATGGCGGGAGGGCATCCTGTTCTTC. Translated, it gives CASSQLWREGILFF. The rearranged segments are TRBV4-2 and TRBJ2-1; TRBD2 lines up with 9 middle nucleotides. Taken from the germline V gene, the CDR1 and CDR2 loops are LGHNA and YNFKEQ. Germline trimming: 3 bases from V, 15 bases from J; junction bases outside gene matches: 12. Including cysteine and phenylalanine, the CDR3 has 14 amino acids. Kept here is only the CDR3 DNA, which spans 42 bases and is read in frame from base 1.